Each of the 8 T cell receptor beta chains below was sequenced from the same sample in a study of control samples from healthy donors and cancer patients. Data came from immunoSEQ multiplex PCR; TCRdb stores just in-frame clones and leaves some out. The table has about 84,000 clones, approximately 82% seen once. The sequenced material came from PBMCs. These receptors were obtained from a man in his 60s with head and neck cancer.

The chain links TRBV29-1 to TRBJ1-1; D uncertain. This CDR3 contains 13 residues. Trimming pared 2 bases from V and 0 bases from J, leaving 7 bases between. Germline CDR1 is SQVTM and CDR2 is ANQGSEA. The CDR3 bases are TGCAGCGTTGAACGGAGTATGAACACTGAAGCTTTCTTT. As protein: CSVERSMNTEAFF.

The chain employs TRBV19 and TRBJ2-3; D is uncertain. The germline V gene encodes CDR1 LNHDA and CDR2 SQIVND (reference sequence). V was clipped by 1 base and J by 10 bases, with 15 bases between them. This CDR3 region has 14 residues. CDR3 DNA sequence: TGTGCCAGTAGTATAGCCCCCCGGGCGCCAGCGCAGTATTTT. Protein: CASSIAPRAPAQYF.

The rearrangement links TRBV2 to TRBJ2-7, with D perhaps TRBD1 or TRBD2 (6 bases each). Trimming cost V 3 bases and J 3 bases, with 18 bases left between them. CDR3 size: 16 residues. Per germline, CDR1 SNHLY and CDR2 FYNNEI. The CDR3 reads CASSEWGDIRGYEQYF. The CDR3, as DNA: TGTGCCAGCAGTGAGTGGGGGGACATCAGGGGCTACGAGCAGTACTTC.

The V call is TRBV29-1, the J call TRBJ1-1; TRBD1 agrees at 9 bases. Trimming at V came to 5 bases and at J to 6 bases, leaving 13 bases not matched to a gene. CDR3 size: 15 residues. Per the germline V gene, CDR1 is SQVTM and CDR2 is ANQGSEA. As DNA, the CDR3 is TGCAGCGTTAGAAACACAGGGGGCGAGGAAGCTGAAGCTTTCTTT. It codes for CSVRNTGGEEAEAFF.

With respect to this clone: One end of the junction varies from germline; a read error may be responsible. CDR3 DNA sequence: TGTGCCAGCAGCCTAGCGGGACAAGTTTCAGATACGCAGTATTTT. Its translation is CASSLAGQVSDTQYF. The chain combines TRBV7-6 with TRBJ2-3; TRBD2 matches 9 bases. Looked up from germline, CDR1 is SGHVS and CDR2 is FNYEAQ. The CDR3 has 15 amino acids.

This chain's CDR3 is CAIMGNSGNTIYF. For the CDR3, the DNA is TGTGCCATCATGGGGAACTCTGGAAACACCATATATTTT. The chain is built from TRBV10-3 and TRBJ1-3; D ambiguous. V was trimmed by 7 bases and J by 0 bases, leaving 7 bases between them. Germline CDR1 is ENHRY and CDR2 is SYGVKD. The CDR3 has 13 residues.

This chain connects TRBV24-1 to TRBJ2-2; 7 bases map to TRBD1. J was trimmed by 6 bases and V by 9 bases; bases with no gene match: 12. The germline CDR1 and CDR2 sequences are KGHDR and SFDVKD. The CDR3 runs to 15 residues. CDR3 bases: TGTGCCACCTCCCCCCCAGGGGGTAGGTCCGGGGAGCTGTTTTTT. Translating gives CATSPPGGRSGELFF.

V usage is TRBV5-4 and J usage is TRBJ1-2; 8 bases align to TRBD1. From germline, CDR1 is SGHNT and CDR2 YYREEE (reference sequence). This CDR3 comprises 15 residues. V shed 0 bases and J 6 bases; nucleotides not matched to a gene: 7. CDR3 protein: CASSLANRGLDGYTF. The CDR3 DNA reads TGTGCCAGCAGCTTGGCCAACAGGGGGTTAGATGGCTACACCTTC.